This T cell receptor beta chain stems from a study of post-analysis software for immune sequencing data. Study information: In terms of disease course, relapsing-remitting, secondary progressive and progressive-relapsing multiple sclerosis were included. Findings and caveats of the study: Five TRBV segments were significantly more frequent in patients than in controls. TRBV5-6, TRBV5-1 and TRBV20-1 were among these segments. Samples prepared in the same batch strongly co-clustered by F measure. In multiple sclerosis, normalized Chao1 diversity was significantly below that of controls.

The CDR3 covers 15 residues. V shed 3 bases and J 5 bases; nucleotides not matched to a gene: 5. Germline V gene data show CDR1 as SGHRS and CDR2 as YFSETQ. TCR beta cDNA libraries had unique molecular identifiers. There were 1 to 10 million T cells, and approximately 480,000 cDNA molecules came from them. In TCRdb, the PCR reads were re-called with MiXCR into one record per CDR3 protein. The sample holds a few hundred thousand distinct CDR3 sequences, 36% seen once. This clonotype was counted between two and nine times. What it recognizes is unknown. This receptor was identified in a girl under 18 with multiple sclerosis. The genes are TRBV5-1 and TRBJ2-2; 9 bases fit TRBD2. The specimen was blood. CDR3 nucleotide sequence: TGCGCCAGCAGCTCGATAGCGGGAGATACCGGGGAGCTGTTTTTT. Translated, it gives CASSSIAGDTGELFF.